These T cell receptor beta chains were read from a single sample in a study of CD8 T cells in ankylosing spondylitis. MiXCR, applied by TCRdb to the 5' RACE reads, yields one record per CDR3 protein. The table includes around 330,000 distinct CDR3 sequences, around 10% detected once. Sequencing was performed on blood, either unsorted or a sorted T cell fraction (not recorded which). The receptors come from a female donor with ankylosing spondylitis or in good health (not recorded which). CDR3s include the opening cysteine and the closing phenylalanine or tryptophan. Fields, in order: D gene, V gene, clone size, J gene, CDR3 DNA, CDR3 protein. A D gene is named only where the DNA matches it firmly. Not every row has a clone size; where given, it reads once, few, many or a size class.

D: TRBD1; V: TRBV6-2/TRBV6-3; size: many; J: TRBJ1-1; DNA: TGTGCCAGCAGATTCCGGGGACAGGGTTTAACTGAAGCTTTCTTT; CDR3: CASRFRGQGLTEAFF
D: TRBD2; V: TRBV11-2; size: .; J: TRBJ2-1; DNA: TGTGCCAGCAGCTTAGGTATTAGCGGGGGGCCCTACAATGAGCAGTTCTTC; CDR3: CASSLGISGGPYNEQFF
D: TRBD2; V: TRBV12-3/TRBV12-4; size: many; J: TRBJ2-7; DNA: TGTGCCAGCACCCCAGCGGGAGCCTTCTCCTACGAGCAGTACTTC; CDR3: CASTPAGAFSYEQYF
D: .; V: TRBV6-1; size: many; J: TRBJ1-1; DNA: TGTGCCAGCAGTCGAACCGGGTCGCCGGCGAACACTGAAGCTTTCTTT; CDR3: CASSRTGSPANTEAFF
D: .; V: TRBV12-3/TRBV12-4; size: many; J: TRBJ1-6; DNA: TGTGCCAGCAGTCCCGGGACGGTTAATTCACCCCTCCACTTT; CDR3: CASSPGTVNSPLHF
D: .; V: TRBV20-1; size: many; J: TRBJ2-1; DNA: TGCAGTGCTAGAGAACCGGGACATCTCTACAATGAGCAGTTCTTC; CDR3: CSAREPGHLYNEQFF
D: .; V: TRBV28; size: many; J: TRBJ2-7; DNA: TGTGCCAGCCGTCCGGCCCTGTCCTACGAGCAGTACTTC; CDR3: CASRPALSYEQYF
D: .; V: TRBV29-1; size: many; J: TRBJ1-2; DNA: TGCAGCTTTGAAAAGGGGCAGGCTCATGGCTACACCTTC; CDR3: CSFEKGQAHGYTF
D: .; V: TRBV7-2; size: few; J: TRBJ2-1; DNA: TGTGCCAGCAGCTTAGAAGTGGCGGGGGCAACTGAGCAGTTCTTC; CDR3: CASSLEVAGATEQFF
D: TRBD1; V: TRBV5-1; size: .; J: TRBJ2-2; DNA: TGCGCCAGCAGCCACAGGGGGTTAGACACCGGGGAGCTGTTTTTT; CDR3: CASSHRGLDTGELFF